A single sample is the source of the 31 T cell receptor beta chains below, sequenced in a study of technical replicates of blood from a few donors. Profiling relied on immunoSEQ multiplex PCR, and the TCRdb table lists in-frame clones only, not all of them. Here the sample spans tens of thousands of clones, about 93% being singletons. What was sequenced was T cells isolated from PBMCs. The receptors derive from a human donor in good health.

This sequence joins TRBV27 and TRBJ2-1; 7 positions agree with TRBD2. This CDR3 has 16 residues. Germline loops: CDR1 MNHEY, CDR2 SMNVEV (reference sequence). The ends lost 5 bases at V and 7 bases at J; junction bases unmatched: 14. For the CDR3, the DNA is TGTGCCAGCAGTCCCCTGGCTAGCGGATTTGGGAATGAGCAGTTCTTC. It is translated as CASSPLASGFGNEQFF.

The rearrangement uses TRBV6-5 and TRBJ1-1; no firm D call. CDR3 length equals 11 residues. V lost 6 bases to trimming and J lost 8 bases, with 10 bases between them. CDR1 and CDR2 (germline): MNHEY, SVGAGI. This chain's CDR3 is CASRAPGEAFF. Here the CDR3 DNA reads TGTGCCAGCAGGGCACCTGGCGAAGCTTTCTTT.

The chain uses TRBV27 and TRBJ2-7; 8 nucleotides line up with TRBD1. Trimming removed 5 bases from V and 3 bases from J; junction bases left unmatched: 6. This CDR3 spans 14 amino acids. Germline V gene data show CDR1 as MNHEY and CDR2 as SMNVEV (reference sequence). The CDR3 here is CASSGQGGFYEQYF. Here the CDR3 DNA reads TGTGCCAGCAGTGGACAGGGAGGCTTCTACGAGCAGTACTTC.

The rearrangement uses TRBV4-2 and TRBJ2-5; weak D call: TRBD2 (5 bases). CDR3 length: 14 amino acids. Trimming took 1 base from V and 2 from J, leaving 8 bases between them. The germline V gene has CDR1 LGHNA and CDR2 YNFKEQ. This CDR3 reads CASSQAGSQETQYF. The CDR3 nucleotides read TGTGCCAGCAGCCAAGCGGGGAGTCAAGAGACCCAGTACTTC.

The chain uses TRBV19 and TRBJ2-7, with TRBD1 matching over 10 bases. The CDR3 spans 14 residues. Germline CDR1 is LNHDA and CDR2 is SQIVND (reference sequence). Germline trimming cut 6 bases from V and 2 bases from J; bases unmatched to any gene: 4. The CDR3 sequence is CASSPGQGAYEQYF. The CDR3 DNA follows: TGTGCCAGTAGCCCCGGACAGGGGGCCTACGAGCAGTACTTC. The variable domain in full, completed from reference TRBV19 and TRBJ2-7, reads DGGITQSPKYLFRKEGQNVTLSCEQNLNHDAMYWYRQDPGQGLRLIYYSQIVNDFQKGDIAEGYSVSREKKESFPLTVTSAQKNPTAFYLCASSPGQGAYEQYFGPGTRLTVT.

V gene TRBV10-1 combines with J gene TRBJ2-7, with D possibly TRBD2 on 6 matching bases. V was clipped by 6 bases and J by 9 bases, with 15 bases between them. This CDR3 has 12 amino acids. Looked up from germline, CDR1 is WNHNN and CDR2 is SYGVQD (reference sequence). Here the CDR3 reads CASSDGTVGQYF. The CDR3 nucleotides are TGCGCCAGCAGCGACGGGACTGTCGGGCAGTACTTC.

This chain uses TRBV6-5 with TRBJ1-2, with 7 bases fitting TRBD1. V lost 6 bases to trimming and J lost 4 bases; unmatched junction nucleotides: 8. The CDR3 extends over 14 amino acids. Germline lookup yields CDR1 MNHEY and CDR2 SVGAGI. Here the CDR3 reads CASRTGSFTYGYTF. The CDR3 bases are TGTGCCAGCAGGACAGGGAGCTTCACCTATGGCTACACCTTC.

V and J are TRBV6-1 and TRBJ2-3; D call uncertain. CDR1 and CDR2 from the germline V gene are MNHNS and SASEGT. The V and J ends lost 4 bases and 1 base respectively, with 9 bases between them. The CDR3 runs 14 residues. This chain's CDR3 is CASSAGSGTDTQYF. The CDR3 DNA is TGTGCCAGCAGTGCCGGGTCGGGCACAGATACGCAGTATTTT.

This chain uses TRBV25-1 with TRBJ2-5, with TRBD2 matching 9 bases. J gave up 1 base and V 4 bases, and 1 base lay outside the gene matches. The germline gives CDR1 MGHDK, CDR2 SYGVNS. The CDR3 sequence is 14 residues long. Here the CDR3 reads CASSGTSVQETQYF. The CDR3 nucleotides read TGTGCCAGCAGTGGGACTAGCGTCCAAGAGACCCAGTACTTC.

The chain recombines TRBV18 with TRBJ1-5; D remains ambiguous. The CDR3 has 15 residues. Trimming shortened V by 4 bases and J by 6 bases, and 16 bases separated the two germline ends. Germline lookup yields CDR1 KGHSH and CDR2 LQKENI. CDR3 in amino acids: CASSLSEGLGQPQHF. CDR3 nucleotide sequence: TGTGCCAGCTCACTTTCAGAGGGTTTAGGTCAGCCCCAGCATTTT.

The CDR3 sequence is CASSLPGTGVVDTQYF. The CDR3 DNA reads as TGCGCCAGCAGCCTCCCCGGGACAGGGGTGGTAGATACGCAGTATTTT. The J gene is TRBJ2-3, the V gene TRBV5-1; 10 positions match TRBD1. Trimming took 4 bases from V and 5 from J; bases not matched to a gene: 10. Looked up from germline, CDR1 is SGHRS and CDR2 is YFSETQ. The CDR3 has 16 residues.

J is TRBJ2-3 and V is TRBV2; 14 nucleotides agree with TRBD2. After removal of 9 bases from V and 2 bases from J, the junction contained 7 bases not matched to a gene. CDR1 SNHLY and CDR2 FYNNEI come from the germline V gene. This CDR3 is built from 16 residues. Here the CDR3 reads CARETSGRGFTDTQYF. CDR3 sequence (DNA): TGTGCCAGAGAGACTAGCGGGAGGGGTTTCACAGATACGCAGTATTTT.

The chain joins TRBV30 to TRBJ1-2; D gene uncertain. The germline V gene encodes CDR1 GTSNPN and CDR2 SVGIG (reference sequence). The CDR3 is 14 amino acids. Deletions cut 0 bases from V and 3 bases from J, with 11 bases between. The CDR3 reads CAWSVWGVDYGYTF. The CDR3 bases are TGTGCCTGGAGTGTATGGGGAGTTGACTATGGCTACACCTTC.

V usage is TRBV30 and J usage is TRBJ1-6; TRBD1 matches at 8 bases. Germline V gene data show CDR1 as GTSNPN and CDR2 as SVGIG (reference sequence). The CDR3 is made up of 15 amino acids. V was pared by 4 bases and J by 9 bases, with 11 bases of the junction left unmatched. Here the CDR3 reads CAWTHPGQVFSPLHF. The CDR3 bases are TGTGCCTGGACCCACCCGGGACAGGTATTTTCACCCCTCCACTTT.

The chain uses TRBV5-1 and TRBJ2-3; 8 nucleotides agree with TRBD2. Germline V gene lookup returns CDR1 SGHRS and CDR2 YFSETQ. V shed 0 bases and J 2 bases; nucleotides not matched to a gene: 23. The CDR3 totals 22 residues. CDR3 DNA sequence: TGCGCCAGCAGCTTGGTACCCCTACTAGCGGAGGTCCTGAGCGGTATCACAGATACGCAGTATTTT. Amino acid sequence: CASSLVPLLAEVLSGITDTQYF.

V is TRBV19 and J is TRBJ2-1; 12 bases align to TRBD2. After removal of 3 bases from V and 2 bases from J, the junction contained 8 bases not matched to a gene. Germline assignment: CDR1 LNHDA and CDR2 SQIVND (reference sequence). This CDR3 has 18 residues. CDR3 coding DNA: TGTGCCAGTAGTATTTCTAGCGGGAGGGCCGTCGCCTACAATGAGCAGTTCTTC. This encodes CASSISSGRAVAYNEQFF.

The chain recombines TRBV14 with TRBJ2-7; D is unclear. CDR3 size: 14 residues. Trimming took 4 bases from V and 3 from J, leaving 13 bases between them. Germline lookup yields CDR1 SGHDN and CDR2 FVKESK. CDR3 nucleotide sequence: TGTGCCAGCAGCCGCAATTCTCTAGGCTACGAGCAGTACTTC. Translation gives CASSRNSLGYEQYF.

In DNA, the CDR3 is TGTGCCAGCAGTGAAGAGGCTAGCGGCTACTACGAGCAGTACTTC. Translating it yields CASSEEASGYYEQYF. V is TRBV2 and J is TRBJ2-7, with 7 positions matching TRBD2. Losses at the gene ends were 1 base for V and 3 bases for J; bases not matched to a gene: 6. CDR3 length: 15 residues. CDR1 is SNHLY and CDR2 is FYNNEI in the germline V gene.

This clone came up a few times. The chain is built from TRBV25-1 and TRBJ1-6; 10 bases line up with TRBD1. After removal of 3 bases from V and 8 bases from J, the junction contained 10 bases not matched to a gene. The CDR3 extends over 17 amino acids. CDR1 and CDR2 (germline): MGHDK, SYGVNS. In DNA form, the CDR3 reads TGTGCCAGCAGTGACTACTGGACAGGGGGTCTTCATTCACCCCTCCACTTT. It codes for CASSDYWTGGLHSPLHF.

Here the CDR3 reads CASSQIRLAVSSYEQYF. The CDR3 DNA follows: TGCGCCAGCAGCCAAATAAGACTAGCGGTATCGTCCTACGAGCAGTACTTC. The chain recombines TRBV4-1 with TRBJ2-7; 9 bases map to TRBD2. V lost 2 bases and J lost 1; bases outside the gene matches: 9. This CDR3 comprises 17 residues. CDR1 and CDR2 (germline): MGHRA, YSYEKL.

V and J are TRBV2 and TRBJ2-5, with 9 bases fitting TRBD2. The germline CDR1 and CDR2 sequences are SNHLY and FYNNEI. The length of the CDR3 is 14 residues. Trimming cost V 4 bases and J 7 bases; bases outside gene matches: 7. The CDR3 nucleotides are TGTGCCAGCAGTGGACTAGCGGTTTCAGGGACCCAGTACTTC. Its translation is CASSGLAVSGTQYF.

The chain couples TRBV6-1 to TRBJ1-2, with 7 bases matching TRBD1. Germline CDR1 is MNHNS and CDR2 is SASEGT. The V and J ends lost 6 bases and 4 bases, in that order; junction bases with no gene match: 5. The CDR3 is 13 amino acids. CDR3 sequence (DNA): TGTGCCAGCAGCCTGGGACAGACCTATGGCTACACCTTC. The encoded protein is CASSLGQTYGYTF.

This chain links TRBV10-3 with TRBJ1-6; 8 bases fit TRBD1. CDR1 ENHRY and CDR2 SYGVKD come from the germline V gene. The CDR3 loop spans 15 amino acids. With 6 bases clipped from V and 7 bases from J, the junction kept 8 bases outside the gene matches. The CDR3 here is CAISSSTGGNSPLHF. In nucleotides, the CDR3 is TGTGCCATCAGCTCGAGCACAGGGGGGAATTCACCCCTCCACTTT.

The chain joins TRBV27 to TRBJ2-7; a weak D match, TRBD1 (6 bases). Germline CDR1 is MNHEY and CDR2 is SMNVEV (reference sequence). There are 14 residues in the CDR3. V gave up 3 bases and J gave up 3 bases, with 12 bases separating them. As DNA, the CDR3 is TGTGCCAGCAGTTTGGTCAGGGGAGTCTACGAGCAGTACTTC. Amino acid sequence: CASSLVRGVYEQYF.

The chain joins TRBV4-1 to TRBJ2-2; 9 bases agree with TRBD2. Germline assignment: CDR1 MGHRA and CDR2 YSYEKL. The V segment lost 0 bases and the J segment 8 bases; nucleotides outside the gene matches: 4. The CDR3 sequence is 15 residues long. CDR3 nucleotides: TGCGCCAGCAGCCAAGATGGGCTAGCGGGAGGGGAGCTGTTTTTT. This gives the protein CASSQDGLAGGELFF.

V and J are TRBV10-1 and TRBJ2-3; TRBD2 might be the D (5 bases). V was trimmed by 2 bases and J by 3 bases, leaving 9 bases between them. The CDR3 runs 14 residues. The V gene's germline CDR1 is WNHNN and CDR2 SYGVQD (reference sequence). CDR3 sequence: CASSEVLATDTQYF. The CDR3 DNA reads as TGCGCCAGCAGTGAGGTATTAGCGACAGATACGCAGTATTTT.

The chain links TRBV5-4 to TRBJ2-7, with 9 bases that match TRBD1. This CDR3 is built from 14 residues. V was pared by 6 bases and J by 5 bases, with 9 bases of the junction left unmatched. Germline V gives CDR1 SGHNT, CDR2 YYREEE (reference sequence). The CDR3 coding sequence is TGTGCCAGCAACCTACAGGGGGCATTCAACGAGCAGTACTTC. Protein: CASNLQGAFNEQYF.

V is TRBV2 and J is TRBJ2-5; 7 bases match TRBD2. CDR3 length: 13 amino acids. Germline V lookup: CDR1 SNHLY, CDR2 FYNNEI. With 2 bases clipped from V and 5 bases from J, the junction kept 2 bases outside the gene matches. The CDR3 protein is CASSEQGGETQYF. The CDR3 nucleotides read TGTGCCAGCAGTGAACAGGGAGGGGAGACCCAGTACTTC. Combining the CDR3 with reference TRBV2 and TRBJ2-5 gives the whole variable domain EPEVTQTPSHQVTQMGQEVILRCVPISNHLYFYWYRQILGQKVEFLVSFYNNEISEKSEIFDDQFSVERPDGSNFTLKIRSTKLEDSAMYFCASSEQGGETQYFGPGTRLLVL.

This clone was counted a few times. The chain's CDR3 is CASSLAGGHYQPNTEAFF. For the CDR3, the DNA is TGTGCCAGCAGTTTAGCAGGGGGCCACTACCAACCGAACACTGAAGCTTTCTTT. The chain links TRBV27 to TRBJ1-1; 8 nucleotides line up with TRBD1. This CDR3 is built from 18 residues. V dropped 2 bases and J dropped 1; count of bases not matched to a gene: 12. The germline CDR1 and CDR2 sequences are MNHEY and SMNVEV (reference sequence).

This chain links TRBV29-1 with TRBJ2-3; D perhaps matches TRBD1 (6 bases). Trimming left V 7 bases short and J 3 bases short, with 23 bases between. CDR1 is SQVTM and CDR2 is ANQGSEA in the germline V gene. The CDR3 runs to 16 residues. The CDR3, as DNA: TGCAGCGCCACAGGGTGGGGAAGTCGTATTACAGATACGCAGTATTTT. Protein: CSATGWGSRITDTQYF.

The J gene is TRBJ2-2, the V gene TRBV6-1; no clear D gene. Trimming cost V 2 bases and J 0 bases, with 7 bases left between them. Germline V gene data show CDR1 as MNHNS and CDR2 as SASEGT. The CDR3 contains 15 residues. The CDR3 is CASSEWASNTGELFF. The CDR3 nucleotides read TGTGCCAGCAGTGAATGGGCTTCGAACACCGGGGAGCTGTTTTTT.